A single sample is the source of the 28 T cell receptor beta chains below, sequenced in a study of shared clonotypes between healthy human individuals. Repertoires were generated with immunoSEQ multiplex PCR, while TCRdb's copy carries only in-frame clones and drops some. Of hundreds of thousands of clones listed, 95% to 98% are singletons. Naive CD8 cells, CD45RO-negative and positively selected for CCR7, excluded terminally differentiated effector memory CD45RA+ cells. The material sequenced was naive CD8+ T cells sorted from blood. All receptors derive from a man in his thirties or forties in good health.

This rearrangement joins TRBV27 to TRBJ2-1; 12 nucleotides match TRBD1. Germline V gene sequence: CDR1 MNHEY, CDR2 SMNVEV (reference sequence). The CDR3 extends over 16 amino acids. With 3 bases clipped from V and 9 bases from J, the junction kept 9 bases outside the gene matches. The CDR3 DNA reads TGTGCCAGCAGTTTGTTCCGGGACAGGGGGCAGGTTGAGCAGTTCTTC. It yields the protein CASSLFRDRGQVEQFF.

The V gene is TRBV11-2, the J gene TRBJ2-3, with D maybe TRBD2 (5 bases). CDR1 SGHAT and CDR2 FQNNGV come from the germline V gene. The CDR3 has 16 residues. Between the trimmed V and J ends, which lost 4 bases and 0 bases, there was a span of 14 bases. CDR3: CASSSVEGLSTDTQYF. Written as DNA, the CDR3 is TGTGCCAGCAGCTCAGTAGAGGGCCTAAGCACAGATACGCAGTATTTT.

This clone occurred once. The gene calls are TRBV14 and TRBJ2-3; 11 bases are a match to TRBD2. The CDR3 loop spans 16 amino acids. CDR1 and CDR2 from the germline V gene are SGHDN and FVKESK. Losses at the gene ends were 3 bases for V and 3 bases for J; bases not matched to a gene: 5. The CDR3 DNA follows: TGTGCCAGCAGCCAGCTAGCGGGAGGATTGACAGATACGCAGTATTTT. Translating it yields CASSQLAGGLTDTQYF.

The chain joins TRBV5-1 to TRBJ2-1; 9 bases match TRBD2. Per the germline V gene, CDR1 is SGHRS and CDR2 is YFSETQ. The V gene end was trimmed by 0 bases and the J gene end by 7 bases; junction bases not matched to a gene: 5. The CDR3 sequence is 15 residues long. As DNA, the CDR3 is TGCGCCAGCAGCTTGGTCGGACTAGCGCTTAATGAGCAGTTCTTC. As protein: CASSLVGLALNEQFF.

V is TRBV28 and J is TRBJ2-7; 7 positions match TRBD1. V lost 5 bases to trimming and J lost 3 bases; unmatched junction nucleotides: 4. The CDR3 extends over 13 amino acids. Germline lookup yields CDR1 MDHEN and CDR2 SYDVKM. The chain's CDR3 is CASSQDRVYEQYF. DNA of the CDR3: TGTGCCAGCAGTCAAGACAGGGTCTACGAGCAGTACTTC.

The chain combines TRBV29-1 with TRBJ2-1; TRBD2 matches 8 bases. The V gene end was trimmed by 0 bases and the J gene end by 2 bases; junction bases not matched to a gene: 9. The CDR3 sequence is 17 residues long. Germline CDR1 and CDR2: SQVTM and ANQGSEA. The CDR3 DNA is TGCAGCGTTGAAGACCGGACACTAGCGGCTCCCTACAATGAGCAGTTCTTC. It encodes CSVEDRTLAAPYNEQFF.

The V gene is TRBV5-1, the J gene TRBJ2-1; a possible D gene is TRBD1 (6 bases). V lost 4 bases to trimming and J lost 8 bases, with 13 bases between them. The CDR3 extends over 13 amino acids. Germline lookup yields CDR1 SGHRS and CDR2 YFSETQ. CDR3: CASSQGLAYEQFF. DNA for the CDR3: TGCGCCAGCAGCCAGGGGCTAGCTTATGAGCAGTTCTTC. Full variable domain (remainder filled in from reference TRBV5-1 and TRBJ2-1): KAGVTQTPRYLIKTRGQQVTLSCSPISGHRSVSWYQQTPGQGLQFLFEYFSETQRNKGNFPGRFSGRQFSNSRSEMNVSTLELGDSALYLCASSQGLAYEQFFGPGTRLTVL.

The chain has TRBV27 and TRBJ2-3; D may correspond to TRBD1 or TRBD2 (6 bases each). Germline V gene lookup returns CDR1 MNHEY and CDR2 SMNVEV (reference sequence). V lost 7 bases and J lost 6, with 20 bases in between. This CDR3 contains 15 residues. CDR3: CASNPLRGVLDTQYF. In nucleotides, the CDR3 is TGTGCCAGCAATCCCCTGAGGGGGGTATTGGATACGCAGTATTTT.

About this clone itself: Other DNA sequences in the sample encode the same CDR3. The J gene is TRBJ1-5, the V gene TRBV5-6, with D possibly being TRBD1 (5 bases). Trimming shortened V by 0 bases and J by 4 bases, and 8 bases separated the two germline ends. Germline values: CDR1 SGHDT, CDR2 YYEEEE. The CDR3 runs 14 residues. In DNA, the CDR3 is TGTGCCAGCAGCTTGGCTCAGGGTAATCAGCCCCAGCATTTT. Its protein is CASSLAQGNQPQHF.

This chain uses TRBV11-2 with TRBJ1-5; D ambiguous. This CDR3 has 11 residues. V was shortened by 0 bases and J by 14 bases, with 8 bases between the two germline ends. CDR1 and CDR2 from the germline V gene are SGHAT and FQNNGV. The CDR3: CASSLDPEEHF. The CDR3, as DNA: TGTGCCAGCAGCTTAGACCCCGAGGAGCATTTT.

The V gene is TRBV5-1, the J gene TRBJ2-1; 11 positions match TRBD2. CDR1 and CDR2 (germline): SGHRS, YFSETQ. This CDR3 is built from 16 residues. J lost 5 bases, V lost 4 bases, and 8 bases had no gene match. The CDR3 sequence is CASSTNPGLADNEQFF. DNA for the CDR3: TGCGCCAGCAGCACCAACCCGGGACTAGCGGACAATGAGCAGTTCTTC.

The rearrangement joins TRBV30 to TRBJ2-7; D is unclear. CDR1 GTSNPN and CDR2 SVGIG come from the germline V gene (reference sequence). This CDR3 contains 15 residues. V was pared by 3 bases and J by 2 bases, with 17 bases between. The CDR3 loop reads CAWSAETGPTYEQYF. CDR3 nucleotides: TGTGCCTGGAGCGCCGAAACCGGGCCCACCTACGAGCAGTACTTC.

The chain employs TRBV2 and TRBJ1-2, with a tentative D call TRBD1 (6 bases). The V and J ends lost 4 bases and 3 bases respectively, with 18 bases between them. The CDR3 is made up of 16 amino acids. Germline V lookup: CDR1 SNHLY, CDR2 FYNNEI. DNA of the CDR3: TGTGCCAGCAGTGGACAGGTTGTCGCGTTGGACTATGGCTACACCTTC. Protein sequence: CASSGQVVALDYGYTF.

The chain links TRBV13 to TRBJ2-1; D remains unclear. V lost 5 bases and J 7 bases, leaving 18 bases between the germline ends. The germline V gene has CDR1 PRHDT and CDR2 FYEKMQ (reference sequence). The CDR3 covers 15 residues. CDR3 loop: CASSPASFSKNEQFF. In DNA form, the CDR3 reads TGTGCCAGCAGCCCCGCCTCCTTTAGCAAGAATGAGCAGTTCTTC.

V and J are TRBV6-1 and TRBJ2-1; TRBD2 matches 7 bases. CDR1 and CDR2 (germline): MNHNS, SASEGT. This CDR3 is 14 amino acids long. V lost 6 bases to trimming and J lost 9 bases; unmatched junction nucleotides: 11. The DNA for the CDR3 is TGTGCCAGCAGACCCCGGACTAGTTCGGTTGAGCAGTTCTTC. Protein: CASRPRTSSVEQFF.

Here the CDR3 DNA reads TGTGCCGTGGGATACGAGCAGTACTTC. Translated, it gives CAVGYEQYF. V is TRBV27 and J is TRBJ2-7; D call uncertain. This CDR3 is built from 9 residues. The germline CDR1 and CDR2 sequences are MNHEY and SMNVEV (reference sequence). The germline V and J ends were trimmed by 11 bases and 4 bases, with 6 bases remaining between them.

This sequence joins TRBV10-3 and TRBJ2-3; D is ambiguous. V lost 0 bases and J 0 bases, leaving 7 bases between the germline ends. Germline lookup yields CDR1 ENHRY and CDR2 SYGVKD. This CDR3 is built from 15 residues. The CDR3 region has the DNA TGTGCCATCAGTGAGTCGACGGCTAGCACAGATACGCAGTATTTT. It is translated as CAISESTASTDTQYF.

V and J are TRBV4-1 and TRBJ2-7, with D possibly matching TRBD2 (5 bases). V shed 5 bases and J shed 3 bases, with 14 bases lying between them. Germline V CDR1 and CDR2: MGHRA, YSYEKL. This CDR3 region has 14 residues. CDR3 nucleotide sequence: TGCGCCAGCAGCACTCTACCGGGGATCTACGAGCAGTACTTC. Amino acids: CASSTLPGIYEQYF.

This CDR3 reads CASKTTVGDIYEQYF. The CDR3 coding sequence is TGTGCCAGCAAAACGACAGTAGGGGATATATACGAGCAGTACTTC. V usage is TRBV6-5 and J usage is TRBJ2-7, with D perhaps TRBD1 (5 bases). Germline V gives CDR1 MNHEY, CDR2 SVGAGI. V shed 7 bases and J shed 4 bases, with 20 bases lying between them. The CDR3 extends over 15 amino acids.

V and J are TRBV28 and TRBJ2-7; TRBD2 matches at 7 bases. From germline, CDR1 is MDHEN and CDR2 SYDVKM. This CDR3 spans 13 amino acids. Trimming removed 6 bases from V and 8 bases from J; junction bases left unmatched: 10. CDR3 coding DNA: TGTGCCAGCAGCGCCGGGACTACCTTTCAGCAGTACTTC. Encoded protein: CASSAGTTFQQYF.

V is TRBV29-1 and J is TRBJ2-1; possibly TRBD1 for D (5 bases). The V gene lost 1 base and the J gene lost 1 base, with 14 bases spanning the gap. The CDR3 extends over 16 amino acids. The germline CDR1 and CDR2 sequences are SQVTM and ANQGSEA. The CDR3 coding sequence is TGCAGCGTTGAAGCCGCTCAGAAGGGGTCCTACAATGAGCAGTTCTTC. It is translated as CSVEAAQKGSYNEQFF.

The chain couples TRBV2 to TRBJ2-5, with TRBD2 matching over 9 bases. CDR1 and CDR2 (germline): SNHLY, FYNNEI. Germline trimming cut 1 base from V and 7 bases from J; bases unmatched to any gene: 7. The CDR3 loop spans 15 amino acids. This CDR3 is CASSEGSSGVGTQYF. The CDR3 DNA sequence: TGTGCCAGCAGTGAAGGGTCTAGCGGGGTCGGGACCCAGTACTTC.

CDR3: CASRPMREWAYNEQFF. Here the CDR3 DNA reads TGTGCCAGCAGGCCCATGCGGGAGTGGGCCTACAATGAGCAGTTCTTC. The chain combines TRBV28 with TRBJ2-1; 7 nucleotides match TRBD2. CDR1 is MDHEN and CDR2 is SYDVKM in the germline V gene. CDR3 length: 16 residues. V was clipped by 6 bases and J by 2 bases; unmatched bases: 10.

This chain joins TRBV28 and TRBJ1-1; no clear D gene. Germline V gene lookup returns CDR1 MDHEN and CDR2 SYDVKM. This CDR3 comprises 12 residues. The germline V and J ends were trimmed by 11 bases and 4 bases, with 14 bases remaining between them. The CDR3 spells CAGSRGFTEAFF. The CDR3 region has the DNA TGTGCCGGATCGCGTGGCTTCACTGAAGCTTTCTTT.

The V call is TRBV7-9, the J call TRBJ2-7; D not certain. V lost 4 bases and J lost 2, with 12 bases in between. The germline V gene has CDR1 SEHNR and CDR2 FQNEAQ (reference sequence). There are 14 residues in the CDR3. DNA of the CDR3: TGTGCCAGCAGCTACAGACTTAAGCCCTACGAGCAGTACTTC. It codes for CASSYRLKPYEQYF.

Here the CDR3 reads CAISDPPSRADTQYF. The CDR3 coding sequence is TGTGCCATCAGTGACCCACCCTCGAGGGCAGATACGCAGTATTTT. The chain recombines TRBV10-3 with TRBJ2-3, with D perhaps matching TRBD2 (5 bases). V gave up 3 bases and J gave up 4 bases, with 14 bases separating them. The CDR3 totals 15 residues. Looked up from germline, CDR1 is ENHRY and CDR2 is SYGVKD.

The genes are TRBV5-1 and TRBJ2-7, with D perhaps TRBD1 or TRBD2 (5 bases each). Germline V CDR1 and CDR2: SGHRS, YFSETQ. Trimming removed 4 bases from V and 1 base from J, with 18 bases in between. The CDR3 consists of 16 residues. CDR3 region: CASSSARGASSYEQYF. DNA of the CDR3: TGCGCCAGCAGCAGCGCTAGAGGGGCCTCGTCCTACGAGCAGTACTTC. Using reference TRBV5-1 and TRBJ2-7 for the parts outside the CDR3, the full variable domain is KAGVTQTPRYLIKTRGQQVTLSCSPISGHRSVSWYQQTPGQGLQFLFEYFSETQRNKGNFPGRFSGRQFSNSRSEMNVSTLELGDSALYLCASSSARGASSYEQYFGPGTRLTVT.

V gene TRBV18 combines with J gene TRBJ2-7; 7 positions agree with TRBD1. V lost 7 bases, J lost 5 bases, and 11 bases stayed unmatched. This CDR3 is built from 14 residues. Germline V gene data show CDR1 as KGHSH and CDR2 as LQKENI. The CDR3 region is CASCSTGALDEQYF. In nucleotides, the CDR3 is TGTGCCAGCTGCTCCACAGGGGCTTTGGACGAGCAGTACTTC.